This T cell receptor beta chain was sequenced for a study of shared clonotypes between healthy human individuals. At the level of the study: The people who gave samples were a couple of women and a few men aged 18 to 49.

A remark on this clone: The antigen is not known. The same CDR3 can be traced to other DNA sequences in this sample.

Naive CD8 cells comprised CD45RO-negative, CCR7-positively selected cells, excluding terminally differentiated effector memory CD45RA+ cells. CDR3 size: 13 residues. The V gene's germline CDR1 is SGDLS and CDR2 YYNGEE. V lost 2 bases to trimming and J lost 1 base, with 6 bases between them. TCRdb's copy holds only in-frame clones and misses some; the assay was immunoSEQ multiplex PCR. The sample has almost 700,000 clones; about 90% are singletons. Study outcomes and limitations: Non-shared clonotypes were found to have lower generation probabilities than the clonotypes that were shared by all four of the sorted-subset donors. What naive subsets generally showed was a larger estimated richness than memory subsets showed.

Material for sequencing was naive CD8+ T cells sorted from blood. The chain is built from TRBV9 and TRBJ1-1; D call uncertain. This clonotype originated in a man younger than 40 in good health. The CDR3 region is CASSVGENTEAFF. The CDR3 DNA is TGTGCCAGCAGCGTTGGCGAGAACACTGAAGCTTTCTTT.